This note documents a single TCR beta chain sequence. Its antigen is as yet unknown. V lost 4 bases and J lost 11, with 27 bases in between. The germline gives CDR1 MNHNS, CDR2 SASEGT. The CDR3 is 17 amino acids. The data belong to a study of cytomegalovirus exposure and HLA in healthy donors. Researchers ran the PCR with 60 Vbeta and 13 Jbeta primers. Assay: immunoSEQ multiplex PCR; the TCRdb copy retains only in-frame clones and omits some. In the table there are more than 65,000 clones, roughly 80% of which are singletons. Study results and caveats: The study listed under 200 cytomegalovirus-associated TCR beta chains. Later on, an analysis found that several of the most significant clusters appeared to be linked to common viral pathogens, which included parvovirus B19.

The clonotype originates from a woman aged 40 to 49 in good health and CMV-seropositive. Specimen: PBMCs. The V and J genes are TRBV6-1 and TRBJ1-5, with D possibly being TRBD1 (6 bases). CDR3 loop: CASSVHHQGMAIKAQHF. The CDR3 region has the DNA TGTGCCAGCAGTGTTCATCATCAGGGGATGGCAATCAAGGCCCAGCATTTT.